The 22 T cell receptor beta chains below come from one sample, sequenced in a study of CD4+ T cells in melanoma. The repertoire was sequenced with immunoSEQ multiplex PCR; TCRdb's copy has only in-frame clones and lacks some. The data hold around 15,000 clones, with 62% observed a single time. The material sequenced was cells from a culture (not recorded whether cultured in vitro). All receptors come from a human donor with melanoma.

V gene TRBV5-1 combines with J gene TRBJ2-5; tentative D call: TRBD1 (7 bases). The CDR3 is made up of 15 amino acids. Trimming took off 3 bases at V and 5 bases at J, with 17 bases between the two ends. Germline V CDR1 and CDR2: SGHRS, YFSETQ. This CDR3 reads CASSWRGQLTETQYF. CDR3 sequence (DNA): TGCGCCAGCAGCTGGCGGGGACAGCTTACGGAGACCCAGTACTTC.

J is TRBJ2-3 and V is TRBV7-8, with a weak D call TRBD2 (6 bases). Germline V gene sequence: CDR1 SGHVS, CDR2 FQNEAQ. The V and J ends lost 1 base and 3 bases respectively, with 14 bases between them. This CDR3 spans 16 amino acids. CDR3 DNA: TGTGCCAGCAGCTTAGGGGGCGGGGCAGCGACAGATACGCAGTATTTT. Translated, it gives CASSLGGGAATDTQYF.

Here the CDR3 DNA reads TGTGCCTGGAGTGTACAGAATGAGCAGTTCTTC. Translated: CAWSVQNEQFF. J is TRBJ2-1 and V is TRBV30, with D uncertain. The CDR3 extends over 11 amino acids. V lost 0 bases to trimming and J lost 7 bases, with 4 bases between them. Germline V gene lookup returns CDR1 GTSNPN and CDR2 SVGIG (reference sequence).

The DNA for the CDR3 is TGTGCCAACCTATCGGGGGGGGGCGCGAGGGGCTACGAGCAGTACTTC. It specifies CANLSGGGARGYEQYF. The chain is built from TRBV27 and TRBJ2-7; the match to TRBD2 covers 8 bases. Looked up from germline, CDR1 is MNHEY and CDR2 is SMNVEV (reference sequence). The CDR3 contains 16 residues. V shed 10 bases and J 3 bases; nucleotides not matched to a gene: 17.

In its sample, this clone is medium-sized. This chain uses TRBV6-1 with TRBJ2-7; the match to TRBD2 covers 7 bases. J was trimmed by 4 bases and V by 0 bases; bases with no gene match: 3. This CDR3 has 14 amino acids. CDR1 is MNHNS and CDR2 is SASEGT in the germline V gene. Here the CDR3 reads CASSEASGGYEQYF. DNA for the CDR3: TGTGCCAGCAGTGAAGCCTCGGGGGGTTACGAGCAGTACTTC.

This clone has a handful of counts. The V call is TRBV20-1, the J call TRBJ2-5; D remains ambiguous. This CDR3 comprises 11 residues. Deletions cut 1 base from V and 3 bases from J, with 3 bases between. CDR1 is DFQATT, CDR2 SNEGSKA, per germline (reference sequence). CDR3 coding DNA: TGCAGTGCTAGAGGGGAAGAGACCCAGTACTTC. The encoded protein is CSARGEETQYF.

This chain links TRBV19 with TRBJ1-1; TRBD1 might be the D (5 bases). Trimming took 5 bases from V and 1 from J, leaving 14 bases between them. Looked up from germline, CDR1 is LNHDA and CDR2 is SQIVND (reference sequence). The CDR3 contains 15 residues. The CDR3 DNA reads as TGTGCCAGTAGTCTCTACATAGGGACGAACACTGAAGCTTTCTTT. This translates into CASSLYIGTNTEAFF.

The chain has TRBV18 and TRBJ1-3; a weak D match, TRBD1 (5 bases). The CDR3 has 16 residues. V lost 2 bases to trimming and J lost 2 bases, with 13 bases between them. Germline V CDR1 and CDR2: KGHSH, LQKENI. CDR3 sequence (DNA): TGTGCCAGCTCACCAGGGACCGGGACGGCTGGAAACACCATATATTTT. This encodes CASSPGTGTAGNTIYF.

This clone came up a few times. The CDR3 region is CASSPTGSLSYEQYF. The CDR3 nucleotides are TGTGCCAGCAGTCCAACAGGGAGCCTCTCCTACGAGCAGTACTTC. This sequence joins TRBV2 and TRBJ2-7; D might be TRBD1 (6 bases). CDR1 SNHLY and CDR2 FYNNEI come from the germline V gene. V lost 5 bases, J lost 0 bases, and 14 bases lay in between. CDR3 length: 15 amino acids.

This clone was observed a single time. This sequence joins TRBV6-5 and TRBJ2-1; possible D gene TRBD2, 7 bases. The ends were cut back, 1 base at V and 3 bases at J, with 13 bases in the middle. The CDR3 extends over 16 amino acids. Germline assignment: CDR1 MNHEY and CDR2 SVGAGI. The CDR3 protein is CASSYWSGGYYNEQFF. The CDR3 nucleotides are TGTGCCAGCAGTTACTGGTCGGGGGGCTACTACAATGAGCAGTTCTTC.

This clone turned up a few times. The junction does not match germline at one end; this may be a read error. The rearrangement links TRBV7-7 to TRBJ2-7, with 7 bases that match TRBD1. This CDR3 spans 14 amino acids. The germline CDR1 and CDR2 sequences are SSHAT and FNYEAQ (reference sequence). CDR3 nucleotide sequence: TGTGCTAGCAGCAGGGACAGTAGCTCCTACGAGCAGTACTTC. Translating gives CASSRDSSSYEQYF.

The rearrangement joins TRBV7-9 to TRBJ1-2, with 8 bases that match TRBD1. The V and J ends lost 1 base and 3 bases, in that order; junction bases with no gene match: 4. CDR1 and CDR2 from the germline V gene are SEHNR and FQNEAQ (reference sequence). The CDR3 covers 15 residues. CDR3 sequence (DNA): TGTGCCAGCAGCTTAGTCGCGGGACAGGACTATGGCTACACCTTC. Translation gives CASSLVAGQDYGYTF.

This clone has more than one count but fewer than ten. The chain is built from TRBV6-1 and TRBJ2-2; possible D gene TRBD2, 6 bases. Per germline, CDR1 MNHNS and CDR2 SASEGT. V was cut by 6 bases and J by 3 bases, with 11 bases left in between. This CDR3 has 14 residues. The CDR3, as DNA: TGTGCCAGCAGGGCGCGGGGAGACACCGGGGAGCTGTTTTTT. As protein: CASRARGDTGELFF.

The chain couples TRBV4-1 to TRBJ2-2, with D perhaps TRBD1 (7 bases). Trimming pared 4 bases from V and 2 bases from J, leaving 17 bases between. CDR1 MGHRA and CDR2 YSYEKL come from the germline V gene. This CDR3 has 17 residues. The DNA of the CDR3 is TGCGCCAGCAGCCTGAGAGGGCGGGACAGCAACACCGGGGAGCTGTTTTTT. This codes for CASSLRGRDSNTGELFF.

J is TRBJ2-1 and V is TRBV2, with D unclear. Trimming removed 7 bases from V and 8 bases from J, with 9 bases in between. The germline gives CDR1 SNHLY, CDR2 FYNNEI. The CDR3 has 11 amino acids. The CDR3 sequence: CASTLTHEQFF. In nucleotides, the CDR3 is TGTGCCAGCACCCTTACGCATGAGCAGTTCTTC.

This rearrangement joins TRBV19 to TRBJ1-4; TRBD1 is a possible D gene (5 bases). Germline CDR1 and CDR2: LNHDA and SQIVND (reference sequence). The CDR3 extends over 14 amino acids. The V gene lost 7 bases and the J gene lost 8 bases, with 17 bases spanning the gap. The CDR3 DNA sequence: TGTGCCAGTACCATGTCGGGGGTCGGCGAAAAACTGTTTTTT. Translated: CASTMSGVGEKLFF.

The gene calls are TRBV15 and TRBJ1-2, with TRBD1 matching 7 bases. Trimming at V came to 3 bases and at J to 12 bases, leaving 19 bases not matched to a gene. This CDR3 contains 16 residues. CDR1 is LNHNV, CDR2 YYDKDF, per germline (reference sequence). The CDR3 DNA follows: TGTGCCACCAGCAGGGGAGGATCCGGGACAGATACGGGGCACACCTTC. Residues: CATSRGGSGTDTGHTF.

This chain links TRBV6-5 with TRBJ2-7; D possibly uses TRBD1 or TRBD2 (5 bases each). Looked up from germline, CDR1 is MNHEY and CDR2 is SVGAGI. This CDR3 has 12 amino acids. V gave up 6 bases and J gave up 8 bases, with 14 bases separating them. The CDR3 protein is CASSPGHEKQYF. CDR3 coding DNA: TGTGCCAGCAGCCCGGGGCATGAGAAGCAGTACTTC.

The CDR3 DNA is TGTGCCAGCAGCTTAGCCCGGGGGGGGTTCCGCACAGATACGCAGTATTTT. Residues: CASSLARGGFRTDTQYF. The rearrangement uses TRBV7-2 and TRBJ2-3; 8 bases agree with TRBD2. J was trimmed by 1 base and V by 0 bases; bases with no gene match: 6. Germline values: CDR1 SGHTA, CDR2 FQGNSA. CDR3 length: 17 residues.

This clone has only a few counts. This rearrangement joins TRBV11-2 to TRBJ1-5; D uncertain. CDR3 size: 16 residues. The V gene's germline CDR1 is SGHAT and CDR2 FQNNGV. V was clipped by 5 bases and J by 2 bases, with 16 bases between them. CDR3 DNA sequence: TGTGCCAGCAGCCAAGAACCAAGGGTAGGCAATCAGCCCCAGCATTTT. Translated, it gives CASSQEPRVGNQPQHF.

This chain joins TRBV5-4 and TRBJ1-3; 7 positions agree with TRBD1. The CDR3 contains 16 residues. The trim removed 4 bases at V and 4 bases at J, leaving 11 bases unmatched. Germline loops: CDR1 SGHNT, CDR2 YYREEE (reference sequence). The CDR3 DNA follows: TGTGCCAGCAGCCGAGGGGGCCCGGGTGGAGGAAACACCATATATTTT. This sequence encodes CASSRGGPGGGNTIYF.

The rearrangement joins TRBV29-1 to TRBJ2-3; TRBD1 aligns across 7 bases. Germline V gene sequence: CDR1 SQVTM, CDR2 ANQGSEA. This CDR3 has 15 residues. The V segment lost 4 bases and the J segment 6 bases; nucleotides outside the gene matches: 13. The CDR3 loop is CSVGETGLRRDTQYF. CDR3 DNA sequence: TGCAGCGTTGGGGAGACAGGGCTTAGGAGGGATACGCAGTATTTT.